This T cell receptor beta chain was recorded in a study of cytomegalovirus exposure and HLA in healthy donors. The PCR had 60 Vbeta and 13 Jbeta primers. The assay was immunoSEQ multiplex PCR, and TCRdb's table has in-frame clones only and misses some. The sample has tens of thousands of clones, roughly 80% seen once. Germline CDR1 reads SGHTA; CDR2 reads FQGNSA. The ends were cut back, 2 bases at V and 1 base at J, with 5 bases in the middle. The CDR3 has 13 residues. Nominally healthy donors provided the samples, though records likely missed some immune exposures. Broader study findings: The classifier reportedly diagnosed cytomegalovirus status with high sensitivity and specificity. In vitro checks showed that a few CMV-associated chains really do target CMV antigens.

Comments on this clone: Antigen: not known.

The sequence was collected from a male donor in good health and CMV-seronegative. The sequencing input was PBMCs. The chain uses TRBV7-2 and TRBJ1-1; TRBD1 is a possible D gene (5 bases). The CDR3 here is CASSLRGNTEAFF. The CDR3, as DNA: TGTGCCAGCAGCTTAAGGGGGAACACTGAAGCTTTCTTT.